Each of the 19 T cell receptor beta chains below was sequenced from the same sample in a study of blood T cells in healthy people across ages. The second PCR ran about 6 to 11 cycles with a sample-barcoded 5' primer and J-beta primers. TCRdb recomputed calls from the 5' RACE reads with MiXCR, one row per CDR3 protein. The top ten hold 23% of the sample, which has approximately 2,000,000 distinct CDR3 sequences, 30% to 40% seen once. The sample consisted of blood. These receptors originate from a human donor in good health.

V is TRBV7-9 and J is TRBJ2-7, with D possibly called TRBD1 or TRBD2 (5 bases each). The J call may be in error: the DNA end matches TRBJ2-5 better. Germline CDR1 and CDR2: SEHNR and FQNEAQ (reference sequence). The CDR3 loop spans 14 amino acids. The CDR3 region has the DNA TGTGCCAGCAGCTTAGCGGGACGTTGGGAGACCCAGTACTTC. Amino acid sequence: CASSLAGRWETQYF.

This clonotype was observed a handful of times. This chain uses TRBV7-2 with TRBJ2-5; D may be TRBD1 or TRBD2 (5 bases each). Germline values: CDR1 SGHTA, CDR2 FQGNSA. This CDR3 is 17 amino acids long. The ends were cut back, 5 bases at V and 3 bases at J, with 22 bases in the middle. CDR3 region: CASSPIADGGGKETQYF. The CDR3 DNA reads as TGTGCCAGCAGCCCCATAGCCGACGGTGGGGGAAAAGAGACCCAGTACTTC.

Worth noting for this clonotype: Mismatch with germline at one junction end may stem from a read error. This rearrangement joins TRBV15 to TRBJ1-3; D gene ambiguous. The CDR3 is 14 amino acids. Germline V lookup: CDR1 LNHNV, CDR2 YYDKDF (reference sequence). The CDR3 bases are TGTGCCACCAGCAGTCGGGAAACTGGAAACACCACATATTTT. Translation: CATSSRETGNTTYF.

This sequence joins TRBV12-3 or TRBV12-4 and TRBJ2-3, with D unresolved. This CDR3 has 14 residues. Trimming left V 3 bases short and J 3 bases short, with 10 bases between. This chain's CDR3 is CASSFSRGTDTQYF. CDR3 DNA sequence: TGTGCCAGCAGTTTCTCACGAGGTACAGATACGCAGTATTTT.

This sequence joins TRBV2 and TRBJ2-1; 8 bases match TRBD2. The CDR3 contains 14 residues. V was pared by 9 bases and J by 4 bases, with 8 bases of the junction left unmatched. Germline values: CDR1 SNHLY, CDR2 FYNNEI. CDR3 region: CASTLAADYNEQFF. In DNA, the CDR3 is TGTGCCAGTACACTAGCGGCCGATTACAATGAGCAGTTCTTC.

The CDR3 reads CASSPDRGELNTEAFF. The CDR3, as DNA: TGTGCCAGCAGCCCAGACAGGGGCGAACTGAACACTGAAGCTTTCTTT. The genes are TRBV6-2 or TRBV6-3 and TRBJ1-1, with TRBD1 matching over 8 bases. V was clipped by 6 bases and J by 0 bases; unmatched bases: 9. CDR1 is MNHEY and CDR2 is SVGEGT in the germline V gene. The CDR3 length is 16 residues.

This chain joins TRBV7-9 and TRBJ1-2; D is unresolved. The V gene lost 6 bases and the J gene lost 4 bases, with 21 bases spanning the gap. CDR3 size: 16 residues. The germline gives CDR1 SEHNR, CDR2 FQNEAQ (reference sequence). CDR3 nucleotides: TGTGCCAGCAGTCCCCCGCTCTTCGCTCCACTCTATGGCTACACCTTC. Encoded protein: CASSPPLFAPLYGYTF.

This clonotype has more than one count but fewer than ten. This rearrangement joins TRBV15 to TRBJ1-4; D possibly corresponds to TRBD1 (5 bases). Germline assignment: CDR1 LNHNV and CDR2 YYDKDF (reference sequence). V lost 1 base, J lost 6 bases, and 9 bases lay in between. The CDR3 has 14 amino acids. CDR3 amino acids: CATSRVAGYEKLFF. The CDR3 nucleotides are TGTGCCACCAGCAGAGTTGCAGGGTATGAAAAACTGTTTTTT.

This clonotype came up a few times. CDR3 protein: CASSLYGGPTNEQFF. The CDR3 DNA follows: TGTGCCAGCAGCTTATACGGGGGCCCGACCAATGAGCAGTTCTTC. This chain uses TRBV7-9 with TRBJ2-1; D may correspond to TRBD1 or TRBD2 (6 bases each). Germline-derived CDR1 and CDR2 are SEHNR and FQNEAQ (reference sequence). The CDR3 sequence is 15 residues long. Trimming left V 2 bases short and J 6 bases short, with 14 bases between.

A few counts support this clonotype. The rearrangement joins TRBV7-2 to TRBJ2-1, with TRBD2 matching 11 bases. CDR3 size: 16 residues. V lost 2 bases, J lost 7 bases, and 7 bases stayed unmatched. The germline CDR1 and CDR2 sequences are SGHTA and FQGNSA. CDR3 sequence: CASSLRLAGGLNEQFF. In DNA, the CDR3 is TGTGCCAGCAGCTTAAGATTAGCGGGGGGGCTTAATGAGCAGTTCTTC. The whole variable domain, filled in from reference TRBV7-2 and TRBJ2-1, reads GAGVSQSPSNKVTEKGKDVELRCDPISGHTALYWYRQSLGQGLEFLIYFQGNSAPDKSGLPSDRFSAERTGGSVSTLTIQRTQQEDSAVYLCASSLRLAGGLNEQFFGPGTRLTVL.

This chain joins TRBV4-2 and TRBJ1-1, with unresolved D. Per the germline V gene, CDR1 is LGHNA and CDR2 is YNFKEQ. Trimming removed 0 bases from V and 5 bases from J, with 7 bases in between. This CDR3 has 13 amino acids. The CDR3 loop is CASSQETFTEAFF. CDR3 DNA sequence: TGTGCCAGCAGCCAAGAGACGTTTACTGAAGCTTTCTTT.

This clonotype was detected a few times. This sequence joins TRBV2 and TRBJ2-5, with a tentative D call TRBD2 (6 bases). Germline V gene lookup returns CDR1 SNHLY and CDR2 FYNNEI. Trimming pared 6 bases from V and 2 bases from J, leaving 13 bases between. CDR3 length equals 14 residues. CDR3 in DNA: TGTGCCAGCAGGCCCGGGACTCCTCAAGAGACCCAGTACTTC. Its translation is CASRPGTPQETQYF.

The chain joins TRBV25-1 to TRBJ1-2; D is unclear. The CDR3 runs to 12 residues. Trimming shortened V by 8 bases and J by 4 bases, and 11 bases separated the two germline ends. Germline V CDR1 and CDR2: MGHDK, SYGVNS. CDR3 sequence reads: CASYGPVYGYTF. The CDR3 DNA follows: TGTGCCAGCTATGGGCCGGTCTATGGCTACACCTTC.

A note on this clonotype: One junction end disagrees with the germline gene, perhaps due to a read error. This sequence joins TRBV10-3 and TRBJ1-1; 8 bases agree with TRBD1. Germline CDR1 is ENHRY and CDR2 is SYGVKD. The CDR3 sequence is 16 residues long. CDR3 residues: CASSYTGQGPNTEAFF. DNA of the CDR3: TGTGCCAGCAGTTACACCGGACAGGGCCCGAACACTGAAGCTTTCTTT.

The V gene is TRBV4-2, the J gene TRBJ1-4; a possible D gene is TRBD1 (5 bases). Germline lookup yields CDR1 LGHNA and CDR2 YNFKEQ. This CDR3 is 18 amino acids long. Trimming took off 1 base at V and 4 bases at J, with 19 bases between the two ends. The CDR3 DNA follows: TGTGCCAGCAGCCAAGTTATAGATGGGGGTCCATTTAATGAAAAACTGTTTTTT. It translates to CASSQVIDGGPFNEKLFF.

V and J are TRBV6-2 or TRBV6-3 and TRBJ2-1; D remains unclear. The germline V gene has CDR1 MNHEY and CDR2 SVGEGT. The V end was cut by 3 bases, the J end by 13 bases, with 10 bases between. The CDR3 contains 11 residues. DNA for the CDR3: TGTGCCAGCAGTTATCGAGAGACCCAGTTCTTC. As protein: CASSYRETQFF.

V and J are TRBV11-2 and TRBJ2-5, with TRBD1 matching over 7 bases. Unmatched junction bases numbered 11, after V lost 2 bases and J lost 2 bases. In germline, CDR1 is SGHAT, CDR2 FQNNGV. This CDR3 comprises 17 residues. DNA of the CDR3: TGTGCCAGCAGCTTAACAGTTTCCGGGACAGCACAAGAGACCCAGTACTTC. Its protein is CASSLTVSGTAQETQYF. The variable domain in full, completed from reference TRBV11-2 and TRBJ2-5, reads EAGVAQSPRYKIIEKRQSVAFWCNPISGHATLYWYQQILGQGPKLLIQFQNNGVVDDSQLPKDRFSAERLKGVDSTLKIQPAKLEDSAVYLCASSLTVSGTAQETQYFGPGTRLLVL.

V and J are TRBV9 and TRBJ1-1; D is uncertain. This CDR3 is 14 amino acids long. Germline V CDR1 and CDR2: SGDLS, YYNGEE. Trimming shortened V by 6 bases and J by 1 base, and 13 bases separated the two germline ends. The CDR3 loop is CASTKVDWNTEAFF. For the CDR3, the DNA is TGTGCCAGCACTAAGGTTGACTGGAACACTGAAGCTTTCTTT. Based on the CDR3 plus reference TRBV9 and TRBJ1-1, the full variable domain is DSGVTQTPKHLITATGQRVTLRCSPRSGDLSVYWYQQSLDQGLQFLIQYYNGEERAKGNILERFSAQQFPDLHSELNLSSLELGDSALYFCASTKVDWNTEAFFGQGTRLTVV.

CDR3 bases: TGCAGTGCTGGGACAGATCCGAACACTGAAGCTTTCTTT. It translates to CSAGTDPNTEAFF. The chain links TRBV20-1 to TRBJ1-1; 7 bases match TRBD1. Germline V gene lookup returns CDR1 DFQATT and CDR2 SNEGSKA (reference sequence). The CDR3 is 13 amino acids. J gave up 1 base and V 5 bases, and 4 bases lay outside the gene matches.